This paragraph reports one T cell receptor (beta chain). This sample was taken from a study of high-grade serous ovarian cancer treatment subgroups. Tumor samples were taken before definitive surgery or chemotherapy. Libraries were prepared by immunoSEQ multiplex PCR; TCRdb keeps only in-frame clonotypes and omits some of them. Found here are about 36,000 clones, roughly 83% of them singletons; the top ten hold about 3%. The sequence was collected from a human donor with high-grade serous ovarian cancer. The sequencing sample was made of tumor tissue.

Written as DNA, the CDR3 is TGTGCCACCAGCAGACGGAGGTGGCCCCTCGATTCACCCCTCCACTTT. It yields the protein CATSRRRWPLDSPLHF. The gene calls are TRBV15 and TRBJ1-6; no reliable D call. The length of the CDR3 is 16 residues. Deletions cut 2 bases from V and 8 bases from J, with 16 bases between. Germline assignment: CDR1 LNHNV and CDR2 YYDKDF (reference sequence).